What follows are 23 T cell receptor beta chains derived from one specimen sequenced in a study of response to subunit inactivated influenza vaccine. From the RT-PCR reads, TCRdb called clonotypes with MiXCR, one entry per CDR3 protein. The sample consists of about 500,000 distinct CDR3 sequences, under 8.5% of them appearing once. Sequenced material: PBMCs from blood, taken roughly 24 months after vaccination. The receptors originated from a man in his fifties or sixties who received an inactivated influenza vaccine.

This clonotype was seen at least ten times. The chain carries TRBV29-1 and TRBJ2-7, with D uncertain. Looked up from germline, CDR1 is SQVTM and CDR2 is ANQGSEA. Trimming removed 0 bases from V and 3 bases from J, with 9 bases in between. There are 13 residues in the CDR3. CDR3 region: CSVEDTSVYEQYF. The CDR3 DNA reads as TGCAGCGTTGAAGATACCTCCGTCTACGAGCAGTACTTC.

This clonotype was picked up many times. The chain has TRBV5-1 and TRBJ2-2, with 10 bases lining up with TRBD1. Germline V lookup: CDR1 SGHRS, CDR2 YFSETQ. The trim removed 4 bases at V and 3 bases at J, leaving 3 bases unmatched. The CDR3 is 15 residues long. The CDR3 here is CASSRQGADTGELFF. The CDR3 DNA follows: TGCGCCAGCAGCCGACAGGGGGCGGACACCGGGGAGCTGTTTTTT.

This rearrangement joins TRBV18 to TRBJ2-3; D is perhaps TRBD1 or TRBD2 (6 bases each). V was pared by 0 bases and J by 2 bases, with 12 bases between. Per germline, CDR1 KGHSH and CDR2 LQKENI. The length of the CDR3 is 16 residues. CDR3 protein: CASSPPGGSFTDTQYF. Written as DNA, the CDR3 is TGTGCCAGCTCACCACCCGGGGGCTCATTCACAGATACGCAGTATTTT.

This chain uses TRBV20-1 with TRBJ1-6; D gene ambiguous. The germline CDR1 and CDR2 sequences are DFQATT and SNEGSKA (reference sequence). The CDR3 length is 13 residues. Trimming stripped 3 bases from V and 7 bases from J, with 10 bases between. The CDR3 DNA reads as TGCAGTGCTAGTGAGACAATAAATTCACCCCTCCACTTT. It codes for CSASETINSPLHF.

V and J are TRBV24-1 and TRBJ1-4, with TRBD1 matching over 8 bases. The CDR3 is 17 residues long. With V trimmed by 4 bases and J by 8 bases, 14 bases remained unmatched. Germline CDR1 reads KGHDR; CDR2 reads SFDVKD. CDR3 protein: CATSDPVTGERSEKLFF. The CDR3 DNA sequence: TGTGCCACCAGTGACCCTGTGACAGGGGAGCGTTCCGAAAAACTGTTTTTT.

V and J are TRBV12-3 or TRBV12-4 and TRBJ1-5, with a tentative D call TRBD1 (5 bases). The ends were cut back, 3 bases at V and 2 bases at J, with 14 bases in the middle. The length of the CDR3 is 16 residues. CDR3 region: CASSFFYVGGNQPQHF. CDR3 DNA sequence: TGTGCCAGCAGTTTCTTCTATGTAGGGGGCAATCAGCCCCAGCATTTT.

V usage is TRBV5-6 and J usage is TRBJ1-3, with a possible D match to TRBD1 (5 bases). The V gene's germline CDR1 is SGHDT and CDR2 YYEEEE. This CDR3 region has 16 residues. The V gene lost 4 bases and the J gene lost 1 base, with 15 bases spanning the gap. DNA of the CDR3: TGTGCCAGCAGCCCCGGGGGGTCGAGATCTGGAAACACCATATATTTT. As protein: CASSPGGSRSGNTIYF.

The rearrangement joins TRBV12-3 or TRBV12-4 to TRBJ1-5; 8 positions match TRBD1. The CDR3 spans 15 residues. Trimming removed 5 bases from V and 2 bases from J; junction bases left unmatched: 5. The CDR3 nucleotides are TGTGCCAGCAGTCCGTCGGACAGGGGCAATCAGCCCCAGCATTTT. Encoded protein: CASSPSDRGNQPQHF.

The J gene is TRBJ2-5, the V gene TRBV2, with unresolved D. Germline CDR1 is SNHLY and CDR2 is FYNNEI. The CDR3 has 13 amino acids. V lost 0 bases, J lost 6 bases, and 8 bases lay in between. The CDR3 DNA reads TGTGCCAGCAGTGAAGCGCCGGTTCAGACCCAGTACTTC. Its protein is CASSEAPVQTQYF.

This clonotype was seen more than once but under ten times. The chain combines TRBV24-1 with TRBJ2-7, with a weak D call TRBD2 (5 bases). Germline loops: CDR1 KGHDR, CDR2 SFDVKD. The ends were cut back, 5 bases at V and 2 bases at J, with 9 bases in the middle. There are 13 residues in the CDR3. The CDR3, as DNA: TGTGCCACCAGTGCGGGGAACGCCTACGAGCAGTACTTC. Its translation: CATSAGNAYEQYF.

CDR3 bases: TGCAGCGTTGCAGTAGGGGGAGGCATTCAGTACTTC. Protein product: CSVAVGGGIQYF. The chain employs TRBV29-1 and TRBJ2-4, with D perhaps matching TRBD1 or TRBD2 (6 bases each). In germline, CDR1 is SQVTM, CDR2 ANQGSEA. Deletions cut 4 bases from V and 9 bases from J, with 13 bases between. CDR3 length: 12 amino acids.

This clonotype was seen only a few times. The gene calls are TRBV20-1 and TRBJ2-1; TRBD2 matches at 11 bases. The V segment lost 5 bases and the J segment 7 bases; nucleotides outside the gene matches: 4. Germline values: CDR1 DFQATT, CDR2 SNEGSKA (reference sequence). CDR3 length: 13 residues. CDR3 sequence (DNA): TGCAGTGCTCCTAGCGGGGGGAGGAATGAGCAGTTCTTC. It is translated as CSAPSGGRNEQFF.

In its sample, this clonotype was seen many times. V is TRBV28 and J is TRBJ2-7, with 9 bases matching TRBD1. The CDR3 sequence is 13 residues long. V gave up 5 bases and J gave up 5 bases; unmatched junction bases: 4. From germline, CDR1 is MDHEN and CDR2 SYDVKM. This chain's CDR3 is CASSRQGEHEQYF. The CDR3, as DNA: TGTGCCAGCAGTCGACAGGGGGAACACGAGCAGTACTTC.

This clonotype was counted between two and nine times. CDR3 DNA sequence: TGTGCCAGCGGGCAGCAAGAGACCCAGTACTTC. Translated, it gives CASGQQETQYF. V is TRBV2 and J is TRBJ2-5; D not certain. Trimming cost V 8 bases and J 2 bases, with 6 bases left between them. This CDR3 is 11 amino acids long. Germline loops: CDR1 SNHLY, CDR2 FYNNEI.

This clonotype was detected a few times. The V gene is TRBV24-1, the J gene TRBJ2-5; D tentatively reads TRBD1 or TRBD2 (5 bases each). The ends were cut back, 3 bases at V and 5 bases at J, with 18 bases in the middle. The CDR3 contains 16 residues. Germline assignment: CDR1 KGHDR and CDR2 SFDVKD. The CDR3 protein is CATSDPSPGAGETQYF. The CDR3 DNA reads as TGTGCCACCAGTGATCCCTCCCCCGGGGCGGGCGAGACCCAGTACTTC.

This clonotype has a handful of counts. The CDR3 DNA sequence: TGCAGTGCTAGAGGACCCCGGGTAGACTATGGCTACACCTTC. Encoded protein: CSARGPRVDYGYTF. This rearrangement joins TRBV20-1 to TRBJ1-2, with D unresolved. CDR3 length: 14 residues. V lost 1 base to trimming and J lost 3 bases, with 12 bases between them. CDR1 and CDR2 (germline): DFQATT, SNEGSKA (reference sequence).

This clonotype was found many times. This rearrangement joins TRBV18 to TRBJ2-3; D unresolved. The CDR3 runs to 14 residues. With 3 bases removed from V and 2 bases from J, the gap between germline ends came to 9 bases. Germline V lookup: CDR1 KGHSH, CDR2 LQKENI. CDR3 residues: CASSPSSPTDTQYF. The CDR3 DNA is TGTGCCAGCTCACCCTCAAGCCCCACAGATACGCAGTATTTT.

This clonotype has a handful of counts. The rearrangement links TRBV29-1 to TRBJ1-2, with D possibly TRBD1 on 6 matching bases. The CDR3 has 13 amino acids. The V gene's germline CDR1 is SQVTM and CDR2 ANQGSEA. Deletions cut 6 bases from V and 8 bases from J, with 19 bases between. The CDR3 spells CSVGTAGAGGYTF. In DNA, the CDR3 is TGCAGCGTGGGAACGGCAGGGGCGGGGGGCTACACCTTC.

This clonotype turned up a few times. CDR3 DNA: TGTGCCAGCAGCTTACGACCAGATACGCAGTATTTT. Translated, it gives CASSLRPDTQYF. The chain has TRBV7-9 and TRBJ2-3; D not resolved. This CDR3 has 12 amino acids. With 2 bases removed from V and 4 bases from J, the gap between germline ends came to 4 bases. The germline gives CDR1 SEHNR, CDR2 FQNEAQ (reference sequence).

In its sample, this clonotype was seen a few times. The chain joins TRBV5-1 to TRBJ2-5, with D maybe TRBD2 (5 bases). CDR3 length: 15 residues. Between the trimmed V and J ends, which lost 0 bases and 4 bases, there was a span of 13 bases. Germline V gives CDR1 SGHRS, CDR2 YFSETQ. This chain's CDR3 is CASSLDGVYIETQYF. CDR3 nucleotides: TGCGCCAGCAGCTTGGACGGGGTATACATAGAGACCCAGTACTTC.

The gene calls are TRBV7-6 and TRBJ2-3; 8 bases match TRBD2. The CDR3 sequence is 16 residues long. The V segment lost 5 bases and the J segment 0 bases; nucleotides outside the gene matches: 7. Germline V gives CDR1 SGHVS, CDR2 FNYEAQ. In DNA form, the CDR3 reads TGTGCCAGCAGCGTATTGCGGGGGGCTAGCACAGATACGCAGTATTTT. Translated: CASSVLRGASTDTQYF. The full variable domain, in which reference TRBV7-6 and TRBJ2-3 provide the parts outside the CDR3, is GAGVSQSPRYKVTKRGQDVALRCDPISGHVSLYWYRQALGQGPEFLTYFNYEAQQDKSGLPNDRFSAERPEGSISTLTIQRTEQRDSAMYRCASSVLRGASTDTQYFGPGTRLTVL.

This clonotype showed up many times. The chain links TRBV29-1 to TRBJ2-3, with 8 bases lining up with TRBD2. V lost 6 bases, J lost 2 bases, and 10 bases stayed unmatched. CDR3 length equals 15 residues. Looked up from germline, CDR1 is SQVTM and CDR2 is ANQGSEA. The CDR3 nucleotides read TGCAGCGTATGGATACTAGCGGTTTTCACAGATACGCAGTATTTT. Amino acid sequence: CSVWILAVFTDTQYF.

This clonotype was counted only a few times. The CDR3 loop is CASSESKGGYTF. In nucleotides, the CDR3 is TGTGCCAGCAGTGAATCAAAAGGGGGCTACACCTTC. The V and J genes are TRBV25-1 and TRBJ1-2; D remains ambiguous. CDR1 is MGHDK and CDR2 is SYGVNS in the germline V gene. The CDR3 consists of 12 residues. The V end was cut by 1 base, the J end by 8 bases, with 8 bases between.